This T cell receptor (beta chain) stems from a study of beta chain features in type 1 diabetes. Study-level findings and limits: It was not settled here whether HLA type affects TCRB rearrangement. Shortening of TCRB CDR3s, moderate but significant, appeared in all four CD4+ subsets of Type 1 diabetes patients. Shorter templates may be favored by PCR, equally so in patients and controls.

The CDR3 sequence is 12 residues long. Germline CDR1 GTSNPN, CDR2 SVGIG (reference sequence). The germline V and J ends were trimmed by 2 bases and 7 bases, with 11 bases remaining between them. As for this clone: Its antigen is unidentified.

Purity above 95% was achieved in all sorted populations. The whole isolated RNA underwent reverse transcription, so sequencing captured expressed TCRB transcripts. Assay used: immunoSEQ multiplex PCR; TCRdb lists only in-frame clones, some missing. The sample holds hundreds of thousands of clones, around an eighth seen once. This sequence joins TRBV30 and TRBJ1-2, with D possibly matching TRBD1 (5 bases). Sequenced material: naive CD4+ T cells from blood. The sequence was collected from a man aged 18 to 29 with type 1 diabetes. Here the CDR3 reads CAWSRPGGGYTF. In DNA, the CDR3 is TGTGCCTGGAGTCGGCCTGGGGGTGGCTACACCTTC.